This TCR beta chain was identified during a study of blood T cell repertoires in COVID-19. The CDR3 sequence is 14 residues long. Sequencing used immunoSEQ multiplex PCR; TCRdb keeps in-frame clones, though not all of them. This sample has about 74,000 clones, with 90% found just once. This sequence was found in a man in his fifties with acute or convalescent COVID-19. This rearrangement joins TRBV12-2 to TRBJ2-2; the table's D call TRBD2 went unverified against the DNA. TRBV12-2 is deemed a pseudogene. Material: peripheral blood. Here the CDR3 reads CASLDSRHTGELFF. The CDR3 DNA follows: TGTGCAAGTCTAGATTCTAGACACACCGGGGAGCTGTTTTTT.